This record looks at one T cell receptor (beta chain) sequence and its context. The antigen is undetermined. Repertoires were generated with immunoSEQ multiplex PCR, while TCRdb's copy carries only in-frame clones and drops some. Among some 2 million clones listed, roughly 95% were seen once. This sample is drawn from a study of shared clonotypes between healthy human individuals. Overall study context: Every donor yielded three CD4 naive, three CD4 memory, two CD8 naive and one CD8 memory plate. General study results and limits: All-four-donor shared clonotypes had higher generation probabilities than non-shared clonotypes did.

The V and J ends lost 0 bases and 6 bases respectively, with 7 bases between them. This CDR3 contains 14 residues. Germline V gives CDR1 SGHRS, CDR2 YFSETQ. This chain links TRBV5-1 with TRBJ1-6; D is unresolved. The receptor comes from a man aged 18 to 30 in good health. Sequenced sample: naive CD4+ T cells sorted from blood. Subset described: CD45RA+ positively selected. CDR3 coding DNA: TGCGCCAGCAGCTTGGCGGGTTTTAATTCACCCCTCCACTTT. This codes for CASSLAGFNSPLHF.